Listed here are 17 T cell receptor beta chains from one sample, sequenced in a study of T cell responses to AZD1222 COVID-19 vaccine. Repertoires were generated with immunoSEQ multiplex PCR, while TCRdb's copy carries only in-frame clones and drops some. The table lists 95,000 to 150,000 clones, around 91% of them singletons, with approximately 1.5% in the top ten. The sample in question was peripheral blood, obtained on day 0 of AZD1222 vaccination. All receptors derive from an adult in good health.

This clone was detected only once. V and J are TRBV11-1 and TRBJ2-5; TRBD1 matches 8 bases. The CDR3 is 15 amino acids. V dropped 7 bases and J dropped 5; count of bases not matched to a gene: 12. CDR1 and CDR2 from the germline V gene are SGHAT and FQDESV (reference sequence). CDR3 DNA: TGTGCCAGCACCCGGAGACAGGGGTTGTGGGAGACCCAGTACTTC. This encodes CASTRRQGLWETQYF. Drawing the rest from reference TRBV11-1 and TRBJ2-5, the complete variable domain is EAEVAQSPRYKITEKSQAVAFWCDPISGHATLYWYRQILGQGPELLVQFQDESVVDDSQLPKDRFSAERLKGVDSTLKIQPAELGDSAMYLCASTRRQGLWETQYFGPGTRLLVL.

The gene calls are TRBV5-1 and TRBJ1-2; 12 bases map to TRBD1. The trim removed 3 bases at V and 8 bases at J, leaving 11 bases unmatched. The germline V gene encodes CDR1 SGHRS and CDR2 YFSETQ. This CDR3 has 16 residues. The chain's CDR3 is CASSSTGGQGARGYTF. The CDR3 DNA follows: TGCGCCAGCAGCTCGACGGGGGGACAGGGGGCCCGAGGCTACACCTTC.

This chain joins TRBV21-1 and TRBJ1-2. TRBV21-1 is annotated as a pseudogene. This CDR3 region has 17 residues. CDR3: CASSSSAGPEGYYGYTF. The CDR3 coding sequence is TGTGCCAGCAGCAGTTCGGCAGGGCCAGAGGGTTACTATGGCTACACCTTC.

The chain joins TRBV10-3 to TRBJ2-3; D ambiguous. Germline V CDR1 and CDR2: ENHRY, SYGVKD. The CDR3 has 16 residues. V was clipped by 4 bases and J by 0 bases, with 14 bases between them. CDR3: CAISGRSYPSTDTQYF. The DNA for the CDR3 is TGTGCCATCAGTGGGCGGTCCTACCCTAGCACAGATACGCAGTATTTT.

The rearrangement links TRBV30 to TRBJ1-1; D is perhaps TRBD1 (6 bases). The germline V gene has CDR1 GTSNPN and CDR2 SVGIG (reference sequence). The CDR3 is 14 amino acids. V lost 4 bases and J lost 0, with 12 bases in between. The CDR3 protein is CAWNRQGMNTEAFF. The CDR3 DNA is TGTGCCTGGAATCGCCAGGGGATGAACACTGAAGCTTTCTTT.

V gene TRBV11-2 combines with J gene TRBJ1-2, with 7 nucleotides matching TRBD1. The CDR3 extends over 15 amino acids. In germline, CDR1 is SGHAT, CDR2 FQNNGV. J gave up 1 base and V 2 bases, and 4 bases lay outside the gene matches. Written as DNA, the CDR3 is TGTGCCAGCAGCTTACGGGCAGGGGGTAACTATGGCTACACCTTC. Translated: CASSLRAGGNYGYTF.

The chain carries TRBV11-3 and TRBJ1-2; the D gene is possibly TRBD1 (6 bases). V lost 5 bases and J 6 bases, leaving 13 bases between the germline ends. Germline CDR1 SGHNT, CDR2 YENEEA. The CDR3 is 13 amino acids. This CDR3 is CASSRRDIDGYTF. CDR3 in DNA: TGTGCCAGCAGCCGCCGGGACATAGATGGCTACACCTTC.

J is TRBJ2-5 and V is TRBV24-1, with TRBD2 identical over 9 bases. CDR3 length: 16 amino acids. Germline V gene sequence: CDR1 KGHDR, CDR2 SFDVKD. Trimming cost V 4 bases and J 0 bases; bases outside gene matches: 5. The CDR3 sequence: CATSDPLAGYQETQYF. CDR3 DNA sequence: TGTGCCACCAGTGACCCCCTAGCGGGATACCAAGAGACCCAGTACTTC.

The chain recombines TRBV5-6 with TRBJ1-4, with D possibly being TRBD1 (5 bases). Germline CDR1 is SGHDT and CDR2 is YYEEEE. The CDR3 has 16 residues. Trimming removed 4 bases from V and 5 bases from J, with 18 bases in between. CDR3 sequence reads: CASSQAVGASNEKLFF. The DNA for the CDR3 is TGTGCCAGCAGCCAGGCGGTAGGGGCCTCGAATGAAAAACTGTTTTTT.

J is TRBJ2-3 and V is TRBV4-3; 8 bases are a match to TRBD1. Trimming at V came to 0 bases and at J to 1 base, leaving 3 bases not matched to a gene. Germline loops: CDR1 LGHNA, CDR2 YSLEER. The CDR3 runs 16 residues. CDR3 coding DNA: TGCGCCAGCAGCCAAGATAGGGGACAGGGCACAGATACGCAGTATTTT. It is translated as CASSQDRGQGTDTQYF.

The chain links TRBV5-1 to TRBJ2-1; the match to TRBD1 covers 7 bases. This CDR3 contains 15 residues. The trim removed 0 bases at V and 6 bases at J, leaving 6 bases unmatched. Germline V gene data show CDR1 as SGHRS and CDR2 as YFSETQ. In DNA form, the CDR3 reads TGCGCCAGCAGCTTGGTCCAGGGGGTCCGCAATGAGCAGTTCTTC. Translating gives CASSLVQGVRNEQFF.

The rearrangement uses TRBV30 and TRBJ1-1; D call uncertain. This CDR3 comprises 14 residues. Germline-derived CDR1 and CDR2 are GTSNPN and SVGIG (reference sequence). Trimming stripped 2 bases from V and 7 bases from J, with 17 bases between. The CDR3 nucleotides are TGTGCCTGGAGTCCCTGGACCGTGGGGTATGAAGCTTTCTTT. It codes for CAWSPWTVGYEAFF.

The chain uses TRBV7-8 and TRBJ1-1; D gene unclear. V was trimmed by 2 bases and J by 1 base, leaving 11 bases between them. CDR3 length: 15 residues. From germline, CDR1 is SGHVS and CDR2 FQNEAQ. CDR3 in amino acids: CASSLYPRQNTEAFF. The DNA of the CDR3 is TGTGCCAGCAGCTTATACCCGAGGCAGAACACTGAAGCTTTCTTT. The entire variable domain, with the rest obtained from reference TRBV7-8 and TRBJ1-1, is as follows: GAGVSQSPRYKVAKRGQDVALRCDPISGHVSLFWYQQALGQGPEFLTYFQNEAQLDKSGLPSDRFFAERPEGSVSTLKIQRTQQEDSAVYLCASSLYPRQNTEAFFGQGTRLTVV.

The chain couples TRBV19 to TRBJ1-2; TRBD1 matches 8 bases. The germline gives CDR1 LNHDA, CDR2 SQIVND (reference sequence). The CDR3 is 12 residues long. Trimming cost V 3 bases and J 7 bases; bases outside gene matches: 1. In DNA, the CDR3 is TGTGCCAGTAGTATCGACAGGGGTGGCTACACCTTC. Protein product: CASSIDRGGYTF.

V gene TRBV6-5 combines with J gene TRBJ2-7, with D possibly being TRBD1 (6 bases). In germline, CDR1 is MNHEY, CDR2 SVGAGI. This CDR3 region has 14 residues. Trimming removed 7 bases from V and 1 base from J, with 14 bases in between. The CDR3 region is CASKSSRGSYEQYV. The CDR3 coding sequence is TGTGCCAGCAAGTCTAGCAGGGGTTCCTACGAGCAGTACGTC.

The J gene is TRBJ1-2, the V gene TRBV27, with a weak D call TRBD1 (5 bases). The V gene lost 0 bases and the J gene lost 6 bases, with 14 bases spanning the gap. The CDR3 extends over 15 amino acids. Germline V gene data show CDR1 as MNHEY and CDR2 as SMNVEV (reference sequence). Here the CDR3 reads CASSLSQGSVDGYTF. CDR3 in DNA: TGTGCCAGCAGTTTATCCCAGGGTTCCGTGGATGGCTACACCTTC.

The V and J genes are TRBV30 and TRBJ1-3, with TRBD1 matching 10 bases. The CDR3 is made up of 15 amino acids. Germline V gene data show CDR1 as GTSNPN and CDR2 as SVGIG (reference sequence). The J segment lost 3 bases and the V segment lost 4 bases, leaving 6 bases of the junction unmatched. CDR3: CAWTLGQGVGNTIYF. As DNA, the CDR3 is TGTGCCTGGACCCTAGGACAGGGGGTTGGAAACACCATATATTTT.